The 31 T cell receptor beta chains presented below share a single source sample, sequenced in a study of shared clonotypes between healthy human individuals (TCRdb year 2020). Library preparation was by the immunoSEQ multiplex PCR assay. The table comes from immuneACCESS by way of TCRdb, which keeps in-frame sequences with V and J called. Part of the clones is missing from these tables; in studies checked, under half for an unresolved V gene and the rest for unknown reasons. The sample table holds more than 900,000 clones, of which around 82% were seen once. 0.55% to 0.7% of the sample is taken by the ten largest. The sequenced material came from memory CD4+ T cells from PBMCs. In light of the paper, this sample's cell subset or site label describes: CD45RA-negative fraction. Receptor source: a man aged 18 to 29 in good health. Some clones in this sample may be carry-over from other donors' samples.

The chain couples TRBV6-1 to TRBJ2-7, with 9 bases fitting TRBD1. The trim removed 4 bases at V and 4 bases at J, leaving 8 bases unmatched. From germline, CDR1 is MNHNS and CDR2 SASEGT. CDR3 length: 15 residues. The CDR3 DNA follows: TGTGCCAGCAGTGGAAGGGTCGGGACAGGGTACGAGCAGTACTTC. Protein: CASSGRVGTGYEQYF.

V is TRBV6-4 and J is TRBJ1-1, with D possibly matching TRBD1 (6 bases). This CDR3 region has 13 residues. The ends were cut back, 4 bases at V and 4 bases at J, with 10 bases in the middle. Germline CDR1 and CDR2: MRHNA and SNTAGT. The CDR3 is CASSVEGGTEAFF. DNA for the CDR3: TGTGCCAGCAGTGTGGAAGGGGGCACTGAAGCTTTCTTT.

With regard to this clone: Given a much more abundant clone one base away, this may be a read error. This chain connects TRBV30 to TRBJ2-1; 8 bases fit TRBD2. The CDR3 runs to 14 residues. The V gene end was trimmed by 0 bases and the J gene end by 9 bases; junction bases not matched to a gene: 7. CDR1 and CDR2 (germline): GTSNPN, SVGIG (reference sequence). CDR3 sequence: CAWSVLREVGEQFF. CDR3 bases: TGTGCCTGGAGTGTATTGCGGGAGGTGGGTGAGCAGTTCTTC.

The chain uses TRBV5-6 and TRBJ2-7; 7 bases are shared with TRBD1. The CDR3 is 13 residues long. V trimming: 4 bases; J trimming: 1 base; junction bases outside the gene matches: 2. The germline CDR1 and CDR2 sequences are SGHDT and YYEEEE. CDR3 DNA sequence: TGTGCCAGCAGCCGGGGACAGTCCTACGAGCAGTACTTC. Translated, it gives CASSRGQSYEQYF.

This chain connects TRBV4-1 to TRBJ1-1, with a tentative D call TRBD1 (5 bases). The CDR3 loop spans 14 amino acids. Germline V CDR1 and CDR2: MGHRA, YSYEKL. V was cut by 8 bases and J by 11 bases, with 24 bases left in between. The CDR3 sequence is CASSWGNGEPLAFF. CDR3 coding DNA: TGCGCCAGCTCCTGGGGGAATGGGGAGCCTCTGGCTTTCTTT.

This chain links TRBV5-1 with TRBJ2-5; the match to TRBD2 covers 7 bases. In germline, CDR1 is SGHRS, CDR2 YFSETQ. The CDR3 sequence is 14 residues long. The J segment lost 5 bases and the V segment lost 4 bases, leaving 8 bases of the junction unmatched. This chain's CDR3 is CASSPSGGWETQYF. The CDR3 DNA follows: TGCGCCAGCAGCCCGTCGGGAGGTTGGGAGACCCAGTACTTC.

Notes on this clone: Other DNA sequences in the sample encode the same CDR3. The V call is TRBV2, the J call TRBJ1-2; TRBD1 matches 10 bases. Germline V gene lookup returns CDR1 SNHLY and CDR2 FYNNEI. CDR3 length: 14 amino acids. V shed 4 bases, J shed 8 bases, and the junction held 7 bases outside the gene matches. The CDR3 bases are TGTGCCAGCAGTGCCGGGACAGGGGCACAGGGCTACACCTTC. Encoded protein: CASSAGTGAQGYTF.

This clone has a single count. The rearrangement links TRBV5-5 to TRBJ2-1; 13 bases are shared with TRBD2. J gave up 5 bases and V 9 bases, and 2 bases lay outside the gene matches. CDR1 is SGHKS and CDR2 is YYEKEE in the germline V gene (reference sequence). CDR3 length: 13 residues. CDR3 nucleotides: TGTGCCACCGGGACTAGCGGGAACAATGAGCAGTTCTTC. Amino acids: CATGTSGNNEQFF.

The chain joins TRBV13 to TRBJ2-1, with a tentative D call TRBD2 (6 bases). Germline values: CDR1 PRHDT, CDR2 FYEKMQ (reference sequence). The CDR3 spans 19 residues. Trimming pared 2 bases from V and 2 bases from J, leaving 22 bases between. In DNA, the CDR3 is TGTGCCAGCAGCTTATTGGGGGGTACCGGGAGTATAGCCTACAATGAGCAGTTCTTC. Its protein is CASSLLGGTGSIAYNEQFF. Together with reference TRBV13 and TRBJ2-1, the CDR3 gives the full variable domain: AAGVIQSPRHLIKEKRETATLKCYPIPRHDTVYWYQQGPGQDPQFLISFYEKMQSDKGSIPDRFSAQQFSDYHSELNMSSLELGDSALYFCASSLLGGTGSIAYNEQFFGPGTRLTVL.

V is TRBV5-1 and J is TRBJ2-3; D unresolved. Germline values: CDR1 SGHRS, CDR2 YFSETQ. V was clipped by 0 bases and J by 2 bases, with 7 bases between them. This CDR3 contains 14 residues. CDR3 nucleotide sequence: TGCGCCAGCAGCTTGGCACTATTCACAGATACGCAGTATTTT. The encoded protein is CASSLALFTDTQYF.

The chain uses TRBV5-1 and TRBJ2-3; D is tentatively TRBD1 or TRBD2 (5 bases each). In germline, CDR1 is SGHRS, CDR2 YFSETQ. V was clipped by 2 bases and J by 5 bases, with 21 bases between them. CDR3 length: 17 residues. The DNA of the CDR3 is TGCGCCAGCAGCTTTTTCCTGAAGAGGGGAAATCAAGATACGCAGTATTTT. Translating gives CASSFFLKRGNQDTQYF. The variable domain in full, completed from reference TRBV5-1 and TRBJ2-3, reads KAGVTQTPRYLIKTRGQQVTLSCSPISGHRSVSWYQQTPGQGLQFLFEYFSETQRNKGNFPGRFSGRQFSNSRSEMNVSTLELGDSALYLCASSFFLKRGNQDTQYFGPGTRLTVL.

The CDR3 loop reads CASRPTAGRETQYF. The CDR3 DNA reads as TGTGCCAGCAGACCGACAGCCGGGAGGGAGACCCAGTACTTC. This chain links TRBV7-2 with TRBJ2-5; the match to TRBD2 covers 7 bases. J gave up 5 bases and V 6 bases, and 9 bases lay outside the gene matches. CDR3 size: 14 residues. Germline V lookup: CDR1 SGHTA, CDR2 FQGNSA.

The chain has TRBV2 and TRBJ2-5, with D perhaps matching TRBD2 (5 bases). The CDR3 runs 13 residues. Germline V gene sequence: CDR1 SNHLY, CDR2 FYNNEI. V lost 10 bases and J 2 bases, leaving 14 bases between the germline ends. The CDR3 loop reads CATEGGRQETQYF. The DNA of the CDR3 is TGTGCCACCGAGGGTGGGCGGCAAGAGACCCAGTACTTC.

The rearrangement uses TRBV30 and TRBJ2-2; D unclear. Trimming removed 1 base from V and 4 bases from J, with 10 bases in between. CDR3 length equals 14 residues. CDR1 and CDR2 from the germline V gene are GTSNPN and SVGIG (reference sequence). CDR3 coding DNA: TGTGCCTGGAGTGATGGCAGCTCCACCGGGGAGCTGTTTTTT. Amino acids: CAWSDGSSTGELFF.

This clone has at least ten counts. The chain is built from TRBV7-9 and TRBJ2-1; TRBD1 agrees at 9 bases. This CDR3 has 17 amino acids. The J segment lost 4 bases and the V segment lost 5 bases, leaving 12 bases of the junction unmatched. CDR1 SEHNR and CDR2 FQNEAQ come from the germline V gene (reference sequence). The DNA of the CDR3 is TGTGCCAGCAGCCCTCCCCCTGCAGGACAGGGGTACAATGAGCAGTTCTTC. This gives the protein CASSPPPAGQGYNEQFF. The variable domain in full, completed from reference TRBV7-9 and TRBJ2-1, reads DTGVSQNPRHKITKRGQNVTFRCDPISEHNRLYWYRQTLGQGPEFLTYFQNEAQLEKSRLLSDRFSAERPKGSFSTLEIQRTEQGDSAMYLCASSPPPAGQGYNEQFFGPGTRLTVL.

This clone was detected a few times. The chain recombines TRBV5-1 with TRBJ2-1; 8 bases agree with TRBD1. The ends lost 5 bases at V and 9 bases at J; junction bases unmatched: 7. The CDR3 sequence is 13 residues long. Germline values: CDR1 SGHRS, CDR2 YFSETQ. The CDR3 loop is CASSPGQGGEQFF. CDR3 DNA sequence: TGCGCCAGCAGTCCCGGACAGGGAGGTGAGCAGTTCTTC.

This clone was detected only a few times. The rearrangement links TRBV7-9 to TRBJ2-7; 8 positions match TRBD1. J was trimmed by 1 base and V by 1 base; bases with no gene match: 3. Germline V CDR1 and CDR2: SEHNR, FQNEAQ (reference sequence). The CDR3 has 15 amino acids. The chain's CDR3 is CASSLGQGQSYEQYF. CDR3 nucleotides: TGTGCCAGCAGCTTAGGACAGGGGCAGTCCTACGAGCAGTACTTC. Full variable domain (remainder filled in from reference TRBV7-9 and TRBJ2-7): DTGVSQNPRHKITKRGQNVTFRCDPISEHNRLYWYRQTLGQGPEFLTYFQNEAQLEKSRLLSDRFSAERPKGSFSTLEIQRTEQGDSAMYLCASSLGQGQSYEQYFGPGTRLTVT.

The rearrangement uses TRBV4-1 and TRBJ2-1, with TRBD2 matching over 16 bases. The germline CDR1 and CDR2 sequences are MGHRA and YSYEKL. CDR3 length: 21 amino acids. The junction had 13 bases not matched to a gene; V was cut back by 5 bases and J by 0 bases. The CDR3 region is CASSFGTSGRASSGSYNEQFF. In DNA, the CDR3 is TGCGCCAGCAGCTTCGGGACTAGCGGGAGGGCCTCGTCCGGCTCCTACAATGAGCAGTTCTTC.

The chain is built from TRBV7-3 and TRBJ2-1; 9 nucleotides agree with TRBD2. The CDR3 has 13 residues. Germline V gives CDR1 SGHTA, CDR2 FQGTGA. V trimming: 3 bases; J trimming: 15 bases; junction bases outside the gene matches: 9. CDR3 nucleotide sequence: TGTGCCAGCAGCTTCTCCAGTAGCGGGAGTTGGTTCTTC. As protein: CASSFSSSGSWFF.

This chain joins TRBV6-1 and TRBJ2-7; no reliable D call. The V gene lost 8 bases and the J gene lost 2 bases, with 13 bases spanning the gap. The CDR3 contains 13 residues. Germline V gene sequence: CDR1 MNHNS, CDR2 SASEGT. The CDR3 coding sequence is TGTGCCAGCCCCCGGCCAGGTACCTACGAGCAGTACTTC. It specifies CASPRPGTYEQYF.

The V call is TRBV5-4, the J call TRBJ2-3, with a tentative D call TRBD2 (7 bases). There are 17 residues in the CDR3. V lost 3 bases and J lost 4, with 21 bases in between. Germline V gene lookup returns CDR1 SGHNT and CDR2 YYREEE (reference sequence). The CDR3 nucleotides read TGTGCCAGCAGCTCCCCGGGGGGCGGAGCTTTATCAGATACGCAGTATTTT. It is translated as CASSSPGGGALSDTQYF.

The CDR3 sequence is CASSFLLVGTGELFF. In nucleotides, the CDR3 is TGTGCCAGCAGTTTCCTACTAGTGGGGACCGGGGAGCTGTTTTTT. This chain links TRBV6-6 with TRBJ2-2; TRBD2 is a possible D gene (5 bases). Trimming pared 4 bases from V and 5 bases from J, leaving 14 bases between. CDR3 length: 15 amino acids. Germline assignment: CDR1 MNHNY and CDR2 SVGAGI (reference sequence).

This clone was counted ten times or more. V gene TRBV2 combines with J gene TRBJ1-1; TRBD1 might be the D (5 bases). Germline CDR1 SNHLY, CDR2 FYNNEI. V gave up 2 bases and J gave up 5 bases, with 15 bases separating them. This CDR3 comprises 15 residues. The CDR3 DNA sequence: TGTGCCAGCAGTGAACACCGGGGAGAGGGGACTGAAGCTTTCTTT. Translated: CASSEHRGEGTEAFF.

The chain employs TRBV29-1 and TRBJ2-2; D is tentatively TRBD1 or TRBD2 (6 bases each). V was shortened by 5 bases and J by 1 base, with 17 bases between the two germline ends. The CDR3 runs to 16 residues. In germline, CDR1 is SQVTM, CDR2 ANQGSEA. The CDR3, as DNA: TGCAGCGTTCGCGTCAGGGGACTTATGAACACCGGGGAGCTGTTTTTT. Amino acid sequence: CSVRVRGLMNTGELFF.

The chain recombines TRBV10-3 with TRBJ2-1; D gene unclear. Germline-derived CDR1 and CDR2 are ENHRY and SYGVKD. The V and J ends lost 7 bases and 8 bases respectively, with 18 bases between them. The CDR3 is made up of 14 amino acids. CDR3 nucleotide sequence: TGTGCCATCAAGAATAGGGATAGGGTCGATGAGCAGTTCTTC. Its translation is CAIKNRDRVDEQFF.

This chain uses TRBV28 with TRBJ1-2; D is possibly TRBD1 (6 bases). This CDR3 is built from 14 residues. CDR1 is MDHEN, CDR2 SYDVKM, per germline. Trimming stripped 6 bases from V and 4 bases from J, with 15 bases between. The CDR3 sequence is CASRTVDRSYGYTF. The CDR3 DNA reads as TGTGCCAGCAGGACAGTGGACAGAAGCTATGGCTACACCTTC.

This rearrangement joins TRBV30 to TRBJ2-7; D is possibly TRBD2 (6 bases). Per germline, CDR1 GTSNPN and CDR2 SVGIG (reference sequence). The CDR3 covers 13 residues. V was shortened by 4 bases and J by 6 bases, with 16 bases between the two germline ends. CDR3: CAWTPGAGREQYF. Here the CDR3 DNA reads TGTGCCTGGACCCCCGGGGCGGGACGCGAGCAGTACTTC.

The chain joins TRBV6-5 to TRBJ2-3; D is perhaps TRBD1 or TRBD2 (5 bases each). The CDR3 contains 14 residues. V lost 6 bases to trimming and J lost 4 bases, with 14 bases between them. Germline-derived CDR1 and CDR2 are MNHEY and SVGAGI. CDR3 protein: CASRGWGNADTQYF. CDR3 nucleotide sequence: TGTGCCAGCAGAGGATGGGGGAACGCAGATACGCAGTATTTT.

This rearrangement joins TRBV28 to TRBJ2-2; possibly TRBD2 for D (6 bases). Trimming left V 7 bases short and J 8 bases short, with 17 bases between. The CDR3 sequence is 14 residues long. The germline V gene encodes CDR1 MDHEN and CDR2 SYDVKM. Written as DNA, the CDR3 is TGTGCCAGCACCTACGGGAGCAAGGGGGGGGAGCTGTTTTTT. The encoded protein is CASTYGSKGGELFF.

The rearrangement links TRBV27 to TRBJ2-7; 9 positions match TRBD2. The V and J ends lost 6 bases and 3 bases, in that order; junction bases with no gene match: 12. This CDR3 has 16 residues. From germline, CDR1 is MNHEY and CDR2 SMNVEV (reference sequence). CDR3 bases: TGTGCCAGCAGCCGCCAACTGAGCGGGAGGCTCTACGAGCAGTACTTC. Protein product: CASSRQLSGRLYEQYF.

On this clone itself: A much bigger clone sits one base away, suggesting this may be a read error. Other nucleotide sequences from this sample produce the same CDR3. The CDR3 here is CASSRQPNTEAFF. CDR3 sequence (DNA): TGTGCCAGCAGTCGACAGCCGAACACTGAAGCTTTCTTT. The chain joins TRBV28 to TRBJ1-1; possibly TRBD1 for D (5 bases). The CDR3 sequence is 13 residues long. From germline, CDR1 is MDHEN and CDR2 SYDVKM. V gave up 5 bases and J gave up 1 base, with 8 bases separating them.